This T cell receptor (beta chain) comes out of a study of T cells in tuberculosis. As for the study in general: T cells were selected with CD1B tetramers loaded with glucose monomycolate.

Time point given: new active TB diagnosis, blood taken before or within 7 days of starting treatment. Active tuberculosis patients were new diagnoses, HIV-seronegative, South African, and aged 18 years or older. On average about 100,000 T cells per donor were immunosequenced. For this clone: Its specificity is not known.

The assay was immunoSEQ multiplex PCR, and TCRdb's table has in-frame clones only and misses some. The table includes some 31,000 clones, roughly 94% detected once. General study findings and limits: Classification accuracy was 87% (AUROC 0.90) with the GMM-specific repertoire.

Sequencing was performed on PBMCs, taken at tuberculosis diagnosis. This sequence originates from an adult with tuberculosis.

CDR3 sequence (DNA): TGTGCCAGCAGTGACGGACAGGGGGTCTACGAGCAGTACTTC. This encodes CASSDGQGVYEQYF. The J gene is TRBJ2-7, the V gene TRBV28; 10 bases are shared with TRBD1. Per germline, CDR1 MDHEN and CDR2 SYDVKM. There are 14 residues in the CDR3. The J segment lost 3 bases and the V segment lost 5 bases, leaving 4 bases of the junction unmatched.